The subject of this entry is one T cell receptor (beta chain). The participants were between 18 and 89 years old and came from 24 US areas. Generated by immunoSEQ multiplex PCR, the TCRdb table keeps only in-frame clones and is missing some. The table has roughly 280,000 clones, around 93% seen once. These data come from a study of blood T cell repertoires in COVID-19. Overall study: Sample material is recorded as cDNA or gDNA derived from T cells, B-cell-depleted T cells, or PBMCs.

The V gene's germline CDR1 is MGHDK and CDR2 SYGVNS. V gave up 0 bases and J gave up 3 bases; unmatched junction bases: 7. This CDR3 has 17 residues. The sequencing sample was made of PBMCs or T cells enriched from blood (not recorded which). This chain joins TRBV25-1 and TRBJ2-2, with 7 bases identical to TRBD1. This receptor was identified in a man in his forties who had been exposed to COVID-19. The chain's CDR3 is CASSEYTGTAYTGELFF. The CDR3 DNA sequence: TGTGCCAGCAGTGAATATACTGGGACAGCATACACCGGGGAGCTGTTTTTT.